The 18 T cell receptor beta chains in this list originate from one sample, sequenced in a study of T cell responses to AZD1222 COVID-19 vaccine. Libraries were prepared by immunoSEQ multiplex PCR; TCRdb keeps only in-frame clonotypes and omits some of them. The sample carries about 180,000 clones, approximately 94% recorded once. The sample in question was peripheral blood, obtained 28 days after the second AZD1222 dose. The receptors were sampled from an adult who received the AZD1222 COVID-19 vaccine.

The rearrangement links TRBV5-6 to TRBJ1-2; D remains unclear. CDR1 and CDR2 from the germline V gene are SGHDT and YYEEEE. This CDR3 comprises 12 residues. Deletions cut 0 bases from V and 5 bases from J, with 5 bases between. CDR3 region: CASSLAEYGYTF. The CDR3 nucleotides read TGTGCCAGCAGCTTGGCGGAGTATGGCTACACCTTC.

In this sample, this clone turned up once. The chain combines TRBV11-3 with TRBJ1-2; D call uncertain. Germline assignment: CDR1 SGHNT and CDR2 YENEEA. Trimming stripped 3 bases from V and 2 bases from J, with 10 bases between. CDR3 length: 14 residues. The CDR3 protein is CASSFPGINYGYTF. DNA for the CDR3: TGTGCCAGCAGCTTTCCTGGGATAAACTATGGCTACACCTTC.

The genes are TRBV3-1 (or the pseudogene TRBV3-2) and TRBJ2-6, with TRBD2 as a possible D gene (6 bases). The CDR3 length is 16 residues. The V and J ends lost 4 bases and 4 bases respectively, with 14 bases between them. Germline V CDR1 and CDR2: LGHDT, YNNKEL (reference sequence). The DNA for the CDR3 is TGTGCCAGCAGCCGATCGGGGGTATGGGGGGCCAACGTCCTGACTTTC. The encoded protein is CASSRSGVWGANVLTF.

The CDR3 DNA is TGTGCCAGCAGTCCATGGACAGGAGGGGGACCCCAGCATTTT. This codes for CASSPWTGGGPQHF. The rearrangement links TRBV27 to TRBJ1-5; TRBD1 matches 7 bases. Germline CDR1 MNHEY, CDR2 SMNVEV (reference sequence). This CDR3 is 14 amino acids long. V trimming: 5 bases; J trimming: 10 bases; junction bases outside the gene matches: 11.

The chain employs TRBV7-9 and TRBJ2-7, with a weak D call TRBD1 (5 bases). V lost 3 bases and J 3 bases, leaving 9 bases between the germline ends. Per the germline V gene, CDR1 is SEHNR and CDR2 is FQNEAQ (reference sequence). The CDR3 runs to 13 residues. CDR3 coding DNA: TGTGCCAGCAGCTTGGGGCGGAACTACGAGCAGTACTTC. Translation gives CASSLGRNYEQYF.

The J gene is TRBJ2-5, the V gene TRBV7-8; 9 bases match TRBD2. Trimming at V came to 4 bases and at J to 3 bases, leaving 15 bases not matched to a gene. In germline, CDR1 is SGHVS, CDR2 FQNEAQ. This CDR3 is 18 amino acids long. CDR3 sequence (DNA): TGTGCCAGCAGCTGGACTGTATTCCTAGCGGGGACAAAAGAGACCCAGTACTTC. It codes for CASSWTVFLAGTKETQYF. Full variable domain (missing parts from reference TRBV7-8 and TRBJ2-5): GAGVSQSPRYKVAKRGQDVALRCDPISGHVSLFWYQQALGQGPEFLTYFQNEAQLDKSGLPSDRFFAERPEGSVSTLKIQRTQQEDSAVYLCASSWTVFLAGTKETQYFGPGTRLLVL.

This chain connects TRBV27 to TRBJ1-2, with 10 bases identical to TRBD1. Losses at the gene ends were 1 base for V and 7 bases for J; bases not matched to a gene: 6. Germline lookup yields CDR1 MNHEY and CDR2 SMNVEV (reference sequence). The CDR3 is made up of 15 amino acids. The CDR3: CASSLLTGGLSGYTF. CDR3 DNA: TGTGCCAGCAGTTTATTGACAGGGGGCCTCTCTGGCTACACCTTC.

The J gene is TRBJ1-6, the V gene TRBV12-5; D gene unclear. Germline CDR1 reads LGHNT; CDR2 reads FRNRAP. Trimming stripped 2 bases from V and 0 bases from J, with 11 bases between. This CDR3 comprises 17 residues. CDR3 sequence reads: CASGLSSLSSYNSPLHF. The DNA for the CDR3 is TGTGCTAGTGGTTTGTCATCCCTGAGCTCCTATAATTCACCCCTCCACTTT. Together with reference TRBV12-5 and TRBJ1-6, the CDR3 gives the full variable domain: DARVTQTPRHKVTEMGQEVTMRCQPILGHNTVFWYRQTMMQGLELLAYFRNRAPLDDSGMPKDRFSAEMPDATLATLKIQPSEPRDSAVYFCASGLSSLSSYNSPLHFGNGTRLTVT.

The chain combines TRBV10-1 with TRBJ2-1, with a possible D match to TRBD2 (5 bases). The CDR3 has 12 amino acids. Germline V gene sequence: CDR1 WNHNN, CDR2 SYGVQD (reference sequence). The V gene lost 0 bases and the J gene lost 15 bases, with 12 bases spanning the gap. The CDR3 reads CASSESTRRMFF. The CDR3 DNA is TGCGCCAGCAGTGAGTCGACACGGAGGATGTTCTTC.

The chain recombines TRBV9 with TRBJ2-7; tentative D call: TRBD2 (5 bases). Germline V lookup: CDR1 SGDLS, CDR2 YYNGEE. The CDR3 spans 15 residues. V was trimmed by 3 bases and J by 5 bases, leaving 18 bases between them. In DNA form, the CDR3 reads TGTGCCAGCAGCGCCGGGGTAGCTCCGGAGGACGAGCAGTACTTC. This encodes CASSAGVAPEDEQYF.

This clone was counted once. The rearrangement links TRBV9 to TRBJ2-7; D not certain. The CDR3 length is 15 residues. Trimming pared 0 bases from V and 0 bases from J, leaving 10 bases between. Germline CDR1 and CDR2: SGDLS and YYNGEE. The chain's CDR3 is CASSVESASSYEQYF. In DNA form, the CDR3 reads TGTGCCAGCAGCGTAGAAAGCGCGAGCTCCTACGAGCAGTACTTC.

V is TRBV15 and J is TRBJ2-7, with D tentatively TRBD1 (6 bases). Germline V lookup: CDR1 LNHNV, CDR2 YYDKDF (reference sequence). Trimming stripped 5 bases from V and 3 bases from J, with 14 bases between. The CDR3 totals 14 residues. The CDR3 sequence is CATSPEGGHYEQYF. The CDR3 DNA reads TGTGCCACCAGCCCTGAAGGGGGTCACTACGAGCAGTACTTC.

This clone was picked up a small number of times. J is TRBJ1-2 and V is TRBV28; 8 bases line up with TRBD1. After removal of 5 bases from V and 2 bases from J, the junction contained 7 bases not matched to a gene. CDR1 is MDHEN, CDR2 SYDVKM, per germline. CDR3 length: 15 residues. The CDR3 is CASSPYGQGNYGYTF. For the CDR3, the DNA is TGTGCCAGCAGTCCATACGGACAGGGAAACTATGGCTACACCTTC.

This chain links TRBV7-8 with TRBJ1-1, with 7 bases fitting TRBD1. This CDR3 is built from 13 residues. V shed 4 bases, J shed 2 bases, and the junction held 1 base outside the gene matches. The germline V gene has CDR1 SGHVS and CDR2 FQNEAQ. The CDR3 reads CASSWDRNTEAFF. In DNA form, the CDR3 reads TGTGCCAGCAGCTGGGACAGAAACACTGAAGCTTTCTTT.

The J gene is TRBJ1-4, the V gene TRBV28; D ambiguous. The V end was cut by 10 bases, the J end by 5 bases, with 17 bases between. The CDR3 is made up of 14 amino acids. Germline V gene lookup returns CDR1 MDHEN and CDR2 SYDVKM. Written as DNA, the CDR3 is TGTGCCATCTGTGGAGGGAACGAGAATGAAAAACTGTTTTTT. Translating it yields CAICGGNENEKLFF. Full variable domain (missing parts from reference TRBV28 and TRBJ1-4): DVKVTQSSRYLVKRTGEKVFLECVQDMDHENMFWYRQDPGLGLRLIYFSYDVKMKEKGDIPEGYSVSREKKERFSLILESASTNQTSMYLCAICGGNENEKLFFGSGTQLSVL.

The chain couples TRBV12-3 or TRBV12-4 to TRBJ1-4, with no clear D. With 3 bases removed from V and 10 bases from J, the gap between germline ends came to 12 bases. The length of the CDR3 is 13 residues. The CDR3 region is CASSLSPAGKLFF. In DNA, the CDR3 is TGTGCCAGCAGTTTGAGCCCGGCTGGAAAACTGTTTTTT.

This rearrangement joins TRBV11-2 to TRBJ2-3, with D perhaps matching TRBD2 (7 bases). CDR3 size: 18 residues. V was clipped by 5 bases and J by 3 bases, with 24 bases between them. Germline assignment: CDR1 SGHAT and CDR2 FQNNGV. The CDR3: CASSPLAPWGGGTDTQYF. For the CDR3, the DNA is TGTGCCAGCAGCCCTTTAGCTCCGTGGGGGGGCGGTACAGATACGCAGTATTTT. Complete variable domain (other parts from reference TRBV11-2 and TRBJ2-3): EAGVAQSPRYKIIEKRQSVAFWCNPISGHATLYWYQQILGQGPKLLIQFQNNGVVDDSQLPKDRFSAERLKGVDSTLKIQPAKLEDSAVYLCASSPLAPWGGGTDTQYFGPGTRLTVL.

DNA for the CDR3: TGTGCTAGTGGTTTGGAGGGGCTGGAAGCTTTCTTT. Residues: CASGLEGLEAFF. V usage is TRBV12-5 and J usage is TRBJ1-1; perhaps TRBD1 as D (5 bases). CDR1 LGHNT and CDR2 FRNRAP come from the germline V gene. The CDR3 is 12 residues long. Trimming removed 1 base at V and 8 bases at J, with 8 bases between.